The 22 T cell receptor beta chains reported below all come from one sample, sequenced in a study of cytomegalovirus exposure and HLA in healthy donors. PCR employed 60 Vbeta and 13 Jbeta primers. Clones were sequenced by immunoSEQ multiplex PCR, and TCRdb holds only the in-frame ones, with some missing. In the table there are about 90,000 clones, roughly 72% of which are singletons. Sequenced sample: PBMCs. Every receptor here comes from a man aged 25 to 40 in good health and CMV-seronegative.

The chain links TRBV11-3 to TRBJ1-1, with D tentatively TRBD1 (6 bases). Trimming left V 5 bases short and J 6 bases short, with 19 bases between. The CDR3 is 15 amino acids. Germline assignment: CDR1 SGHNT and CDR2 YENEEA. The CDR3 bases are TGTGCCAGCAGCCTTGACGACAGGCTCGGGGCTGAAGCTTTCTTT. It specifies CASSLDDRLGAEAFF.

The chain has TRBV2 and TRBJ1-5; 7 bases are a match to TRBD1. This CDR3 spans 15 amino acids. Germline V lookup: CDR1 SNHLY, CDR2 FYNNEI. V gave up 9 bases and J gave up 0 bases; unmatched junction bases: 8. The chain's CDR3 is CASKTGTYSNQPQHF. The DNA of the CDR3 is TGTGCCAGTAAGACAGGGACTTATAGCAATCAGCCCCAGCATTTT.

The chain uses TRBV4-3 and TRBJ2-1, with 9 bases aligning to TRBD2. The CDR3 is 15 residues long. V lost 0 bases and J lost 7; bases outside the gene matches: 4. Germline V gene data show CDR1 as LGHNA and CDR2 as YSLEER. The CDR3 reads CASSQDRLAGNEQFF. As DNA, the CDR3 is TGCGCCAGCAGCCAAGATCGGCTAGCGGGAAATGAGCAGTTCTTC.

The chain employs TRBV7-2 and TRBJ2-3; D is ambiguous. CDR1 is SGHTA and CDR2 is FQGNSA in the germline V gene. This CDR3 is built from 15 residues. Trimming shortened V by 1 base and J by 1 base, and 9 bases separated the two germline ends. The DNA for the CDR3 is TGTGCCAGCAGCTTAGGTGGGCCGCGCACAGATACGCAGTATTTT. Amino acid sequence: CASSLGGPRTDTQYF.

This clone showed up just a few times. In DNA form, the CDR3 reads TGCGCCAGCAGTGAGGCAGGGTTCTACAATGAGCAGTTCTTC. Translated: CASSEAGFYNEQFF. The rearrangement joins TRBV10-1 to TRBJ2-1; D is possibly TRBD1 (5 bases). The V and J ends lost 2 bases and 3 bases respectively, with 8 bases between them. The germline V gene encodes CDR1 WNHNN and CDR2 SYGVQD (reference sequence). The CDR3 is 14 amino acids.

This chain uses TRBV5-1 with TRBJ2-1; D uncertain. Germline V CDR1 and CDR2: SGHRS, YFSETQ. V was shortened by 0 bases and J by 0 bases, with 7 bases between the two germline ends. This CDR3 spans 15 amino acids. CDR3 DNA: TGCGCCAGCAGCTTGGAGTCGAGCTCCTACAATGAGCAGTTCTTC. Translating gives CASSLESSSYNEQFF.

The chain uses TRBV7-3 and TRBJ2-7, with TRBD1 identical over 7 bases. V shed 5 bases and J 7 bases; nucleotides not matched to a gene: 11. The CDR3 runs 14 residues. Germline CDR1 SGHTA, CDR2 FQGTGA. CDR3 DNA: TGTGCCAGCAGCGTGACAGGGATCCCCGGGGAGCAGTACTTC. Amino acid sequence: CASSVTGIPGEQYF.

The V and J genes are TRBV9 and TRBJ1-2; D is ambiguous. The ends were cut back, 1 base at V and 6 bases at J, with 10 bases in the middle. Looked up from germline, CDR1 is SGDLS and CDR2 is YYNGEE. The CDR3 has 13 residues. The CDR3 DNA is TGTGCCAGCAGCGTAAATGACGGGAATGGCTACACCTTC. Amino acid sequence: CASSVNDGNGYTF.

This clone showed up just a few times. V usage is TRBV6-6 and J usage is TRBJ1-2; 10 bases align to TRBD1. V was pared by 4 bases and J by 7 bases, with 12 bases of the junction left unmatched. CDR3 length: 16 amino acids. Per germline, CDR1 MNHNY and CDR2 SVGAGI (reference sequence). The CDR3 reads CASSSPTGGVFGGYTF. The CDR3 nucleotides read TGTGCCAGCAGTTCCCCGACAGGGGGCGTTTTCGGTGGCTACACCTTC.

Turning to this clone: The junction differs from germline at one of its ends, possibly a read error. This rearrangement joins TRBV14 to TRBJ2-3, with D unresolved. Germline CDR1 SGHDN, CDR2 FVKESK. The CDR3 length is 14 residues. CDR3 DNA: TGTGCCAGCAGCCAATTGGCAGTCACAGATGCGCAGTATTTT. As protein: CASSQLAVTDAQYF.

This chain links TRBV9 with TRBJ1-3; D ambiguous. CDR1 and CDR2 (germline): SGDLS, YYNGEE. This CDR3 contains 15 residues. Deletions cut 0 bases from V and 1 base from J, with 8 bases between. The CDR3 protein is CASSVEAASGNTIYF. CDR3 bases: TGTGCCAGCAGCGTAGAGGCGGCTTCTGGAAACACCATATATTTT.

The genes are TRBV20-1 and TRBJ2-4, with D perhaps TRBD2 (6 bases). There are 10 residues in the CDR3. V was pared by 3 bases and J by 11 bases, with 8 bases between. Germline V gene data show CDR1 as DFQATT and CDR2 as SNEGSKA (reference sequence). CDR3 sequence: CSASSGFQYF. Here the CDR3 DNA reads TGCAGTGCTAGTAGCGGCTTTCAGTACTTC.

The chain links TRBV19 to TRBJ2-7, with D perhaps TRBD1 (5 bases). CDR3 length equals 15 residues. Germline V gene sequence: CDR1 LNHDA, CDR2 SQIVND (reference sequence). The V end lost 3 bases, the J end lost 3 bases, and 15 bases lay between the germline ends. The CDR3 spells CASSMQYRSCYEQYV. The DNA of the CDR3 is TGTGCCAGTAGTATGCAATACAGGAGTTGCTACGAGCAGTACGTC.

The chain has TRBV4-3 and TRBJ2-7; TRBD1 agrees at 7 bases. V lost 4 bases and J lost 0; bases outside the gene matches: 6. The CDR3 is 15 amino acids. CDR1 and CDR2 from the germline V gene are LGHNA and YSLEER. CDR3 sequence reads: CASSRAGTASYEQYF. The CDR3 nucleotides read TGCGCCAGCAGCCGAGCCGGGACAGCCTCCTACGAGCAGTACTTC.

The J gene is TRBJ2-1, the V gene TRBV7-2, with unresolved D. Per the germline V gene, CDR1 is SGHTA and CDR2 is FQGNSA. With 5 bases removed from V and 8 bases from J, the gap between germline ends came to 13 bases. This CDR3 has 13 residues. CDR3 DNA: TGTGCCAGCAGCCCTCCTTTGAGTGATGAGCAGTTCTTC. This codes for CASSPPLSDEQFF.

For this clone: The germline gene is not matched at one end of the junction; a read error may be the cause. The chain carries TRBV5-1 and TRBJ2-1, with a tentative D call TRBD1 (6 bases). This CDR3 contains 16 residues. Germline CDR1 is SGHRS and CDR2 is YFSETQ. CDR3 loop: CASSFEDSSIYSEQFF. In DNA, the CDR3 is TGCGCCAGCAGCTTCGAGGACAGTTCAATTTACAGTGAGCAGTTCTTC.

This chain joins TRBV5-1 and TRBJ2-4, with a tentative D call TRBD1 (5 bases). CDR3 length: 13 amino acids. Germline values: CDR1 SGHRS, CDR2 YFSETQ. V lost 0 bases and J 8 bases, leaving 9 bases between the germline ends. CDR3 in DNA: TGCGCCAGCAGCTTGGACCTAGGGGACATTCAGTACTTC. Translation gives CASSLDLGDIQYF.

This clone was seen only a few times. The chain has TRBV4-3 and TRBJ2-3, with D perhaps matching TRBD2 (5 bases). V lost 1 base to trimming and J lost 3 bases, with 14 bases between them. The CDR3 totals 16 residues. The V gene's germline CDR1 is LGHNA and CDR2 YSLEER. CDR3 loop: CASSQGTGSGTDTQYF. CDR3 nucleotides: TGCGCCAGCAGCCAAGGTACGGGGTCTGGAACAGATACGCAGTATTTT.

This clone was seen only a few times. The chain joins TRBV29-1 to TRBJ2-6, with TRBD2 matching 11 bases. Germline CDR1 is SQVTM and CDR2 is ANQGSEA. V was clipped by 5 bases and J by 2 bases; unmatched bases: 5. The CDR3 is made up of 16 amino acids. CDR3 sequence (DNA): TGCAGCGTTATTAGCGGGAGGGCAACTGGGGCCAACGTCCTGACTTTC. Its translation: CSVISGRATGANVLTF. The full variable domain, its missing parts supplied by reference TRBV29-1 and TRBJ2-6, is SAVISQKPSRDICQRGTSLTIQCQVDSQVTMMFWYRQQPGQSLTLIATANQGSEATYESGFVIDKFPISRPNLTFSTLTVSNMSPEDSSIYLCSVISGRATGANVLTFGAGSRLTVL.

This chain joins TRBV29-1 and TRBJ1-1, with D possibly being TRBD1 (6 bases). The V gene's germline CDR1 is SQVTM and CDR2 ANQGSEA. There are 12 residues in the CDR3. CDR3 nucleotides: TGCAGTGGGGGCCTAAGGGAAACTGAAGCTTTCTTT. Encoded protein: CSGGLRETEAFF.

The chain recombines TRBV27 with TRBJ2-6; 8 bases fit TRBD1. The V gene end was trimmed by 1 base and the J gene end by 4 bases; junction bases not matched to a gene: 21. The CDR3 totals 22 residues. Germline lookup yields CDR1 MNHEY and CDR2 SMNVEV (reference sequence). CDR3 sequence reads: CASSLFGFGWGQGASGANVLTF. Written as DNA, the CDR3 is TGTGCCAGCAGTTTATTTGGGTTCGGTTGGGGGCAGGGGGCGTCCGGGGCCAACGTCCTGACTTTC.

The chain links TRBV7-2 to TRBJ2-1; TRBD2 might be the D (6 bases). Germline CDR1 reads SGHTA; CDR2 reads FQGNSA. The CDR3 spans 15 residues. Trimming removed 5 bases at V and 7 bases at J, with 18 bases between. CDR3 in DNA: TGTGCCAGCAGCGAAACCTACGGGAGTCGGAATGAGCAGTTCTTC. It encodes CASSETYGSRNEQFF.